This T cell receptor (beta chain) was captured in a study of blood T cell repertoires in COVID-19. V shed 1 base, J shed 7 bases, and the junction held 9 bases outside the gene matches. The CDR3 has 15 residues. Germline-derived CDR1 and CDR2 are WSHSY and SAAADI. Assay: immunoSEQ multiplex PCR; the TCRdb copy retains only in-frame clones and omits some. This table has 250,000 to 300,000 clones, approximately 89% appearing once. The sample taken for sequencing was peripheral blood. The chain has TRBV10-2 and TRBJ1-2; 7 bases are shared with TRBD1. This receptor was identified in a woman in her twenties or thirties with COVID-19, enrolled during active disease. The CDR3 reads CASSELDRARGGYTF. DNA of the CDR3: TGCGCCAGCAGTGAGTTAGACAGGGCCAGGGGTGGCTACACCTTC.